This T cell receptor (beta chain) was sequenced during a study of blood T cell repertoires in COVID-19. As originally analysed: Amplification of reference gene primers was used by the study to estimate nucleated cell counts. Here immunoSEQ multiplex PCR was the method, and the copy in TCRdb shows in-frame clones only, minus some. That table supplies the V and J calls and clone size; D and trimming were determined from the DNA. The top ten hold more than 1% of the sample, which has about 84,000 clones, 80% to 90% seen once. Germline V gene data show CDR1 as LNHDA and CDR2 as SQIVND (reference sequence). The CDR3 is 16 amino acids. With 3 bases clipped from V and 2 bases from J, the junction kept 10 bases outside the gene matches.

The V call is TRBV19, the J call TRBJ2-7; 7 bases agree with TRBD2. This TCR was recovered from a man at least 80 years old with active or convalescent COVID-19. The sequenced material came from peripheral blood. The CDR3 bases are TGTGCCAGTAGTATCGGGAGTCCGGGACTAACCTACGAGCAGTACTTC. Its protein product is CASSIGSPGLTYEQYF. The full variable domain, rest sourced from reference TRBV19 and TRBJ2-7, is DGGITQSPKYLFRKEGQNVTLSCEQNLNHDAMYWYRQDPGQGLRLIYYSQIVNDFQKGDIAEGYSVSREKKESFPLTVTSAQKNPTAFYLCASSIGSPGLTYEQYFGPGTRLTVT.